This TCR beta chain was retrieved from a study of Ad26.COV2.S vaccination and SARS-CoV-2 variants. The ends lost 1 base at V and 5 bases at J; junction bases unmatched: 7. Germline V gene sequence: CDR1 MGHRA, CDR2 YSYEKL. CDR3 length equals 16 residues. Findings and limits, study-wide: There was a possibility that the TCR breadth and depth analyses underestimated total T cell responses. Recipients of vaccine and of placebo showed similar breadth of their non-spike TCR repertoires.

Generated by immunoSEQ multiplex PCR, the TCRdb table keeps only in-frame clones and is missing some. The sample holds approximately 360,000 clones; under 90% are singletons and the top ten take around 7.3%. As for treatment: about 20 received Ad26.COV2.S at low or high dose, single or two shots; about 5 received placebo; per-sample allocation not given. Day 63 after the first injection of vaccine or placebo was the sampling time. Adults aged 18-55 years in Boston included the donor. Ad26.COV2.S expressed prefusion-stabilized spike from the original Wuhan strain. In regard to this clone: Its specificity is not known.

This TCR came from a person aged 18-65 years who received the Ad26.COV2.S COVID-19 vaccine or a placebo. Sequencing was performed on peripheral blood, taken in a trial of Ad26.COV2.S vaccine versus placebo. V gene TRBV4-1 combines with J gene TRBJ2-5, with 10 bases lining up with TRBD2. The CDR3 nucleotides read TGCGCCAGCAGCCAAGCCGTGGCTAGCGGGAGTGAGACCCAGTACTTC. This encodes CASSQAVASGSETQYF.